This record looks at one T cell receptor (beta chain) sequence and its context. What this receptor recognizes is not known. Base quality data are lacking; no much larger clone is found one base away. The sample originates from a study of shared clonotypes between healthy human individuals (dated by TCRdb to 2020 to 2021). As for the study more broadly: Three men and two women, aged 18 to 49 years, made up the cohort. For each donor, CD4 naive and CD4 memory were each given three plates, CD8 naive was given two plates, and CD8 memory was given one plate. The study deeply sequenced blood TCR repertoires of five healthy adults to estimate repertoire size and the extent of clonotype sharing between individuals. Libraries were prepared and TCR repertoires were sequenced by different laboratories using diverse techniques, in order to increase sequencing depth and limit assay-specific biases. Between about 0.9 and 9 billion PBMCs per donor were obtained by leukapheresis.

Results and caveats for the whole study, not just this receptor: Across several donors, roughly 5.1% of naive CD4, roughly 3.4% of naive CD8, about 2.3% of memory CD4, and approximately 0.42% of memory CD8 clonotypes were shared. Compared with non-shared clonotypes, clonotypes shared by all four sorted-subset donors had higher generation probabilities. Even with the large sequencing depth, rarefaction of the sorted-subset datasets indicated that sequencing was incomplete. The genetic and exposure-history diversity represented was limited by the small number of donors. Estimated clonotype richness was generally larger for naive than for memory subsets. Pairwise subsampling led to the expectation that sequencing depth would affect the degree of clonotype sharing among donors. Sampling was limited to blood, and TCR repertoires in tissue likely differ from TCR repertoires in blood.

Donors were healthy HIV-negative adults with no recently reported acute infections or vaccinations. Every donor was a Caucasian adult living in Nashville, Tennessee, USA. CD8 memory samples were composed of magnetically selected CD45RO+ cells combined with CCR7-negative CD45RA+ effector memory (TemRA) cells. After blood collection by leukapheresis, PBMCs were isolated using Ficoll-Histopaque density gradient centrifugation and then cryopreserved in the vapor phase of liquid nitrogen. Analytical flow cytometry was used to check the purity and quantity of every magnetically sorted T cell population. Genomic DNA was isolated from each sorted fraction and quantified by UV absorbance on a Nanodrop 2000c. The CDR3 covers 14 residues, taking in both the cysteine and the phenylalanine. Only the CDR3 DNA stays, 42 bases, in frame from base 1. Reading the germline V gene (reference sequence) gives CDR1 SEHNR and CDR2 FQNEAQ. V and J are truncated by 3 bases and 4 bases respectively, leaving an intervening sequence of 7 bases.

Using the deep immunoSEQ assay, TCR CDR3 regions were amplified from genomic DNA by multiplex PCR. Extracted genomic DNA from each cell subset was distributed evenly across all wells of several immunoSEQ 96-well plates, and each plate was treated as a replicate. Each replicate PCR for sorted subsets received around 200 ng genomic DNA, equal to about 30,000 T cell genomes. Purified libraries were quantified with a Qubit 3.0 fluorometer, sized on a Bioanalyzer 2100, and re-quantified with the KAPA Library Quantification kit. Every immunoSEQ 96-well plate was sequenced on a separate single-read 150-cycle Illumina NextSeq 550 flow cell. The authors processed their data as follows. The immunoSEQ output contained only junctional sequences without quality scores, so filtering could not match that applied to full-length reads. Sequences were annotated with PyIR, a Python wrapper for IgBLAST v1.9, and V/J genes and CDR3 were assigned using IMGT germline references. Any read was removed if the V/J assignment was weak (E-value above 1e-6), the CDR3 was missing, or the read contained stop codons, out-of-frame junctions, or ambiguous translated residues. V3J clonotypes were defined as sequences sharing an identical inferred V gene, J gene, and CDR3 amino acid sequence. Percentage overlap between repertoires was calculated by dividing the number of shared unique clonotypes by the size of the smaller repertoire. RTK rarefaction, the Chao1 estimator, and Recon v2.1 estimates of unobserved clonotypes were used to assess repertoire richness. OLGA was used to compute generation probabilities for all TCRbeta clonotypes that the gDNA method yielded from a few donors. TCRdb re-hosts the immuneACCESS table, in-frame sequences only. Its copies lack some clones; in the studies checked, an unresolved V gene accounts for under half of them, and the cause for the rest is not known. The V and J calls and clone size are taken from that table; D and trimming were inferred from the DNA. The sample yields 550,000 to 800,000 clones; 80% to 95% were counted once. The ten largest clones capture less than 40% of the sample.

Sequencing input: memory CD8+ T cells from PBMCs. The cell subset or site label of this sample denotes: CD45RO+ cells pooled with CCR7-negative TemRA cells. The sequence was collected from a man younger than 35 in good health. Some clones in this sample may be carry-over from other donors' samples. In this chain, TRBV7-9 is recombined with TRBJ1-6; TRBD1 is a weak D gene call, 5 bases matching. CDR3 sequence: CASSFKGYNSPLHF. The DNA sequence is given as TGTGCCAGCAGCTTCAAGGGGTATAATTCACCCCTCCACTTT.